This TCR beta chain was obtained from a study of shared clonotypes between healthy human individuals. Germline CDR1 KGHSH, CDR2 LQKENI. CDR3 length: 15 amino acids. V was shortened by 8 bases and J by 5 bases, with 20 bases between the two germline ends. Sequencing was performed with immunoSEQ multiplex PCR; in TCRdb, only in-frame clones are kept and a portion is missing. The data hold some 500,000 clones, with roughly 95% observed a single time. This chain connects TRBV18 to TRBJ2-3; perhaps TRBD2 as D (6 bases). Specimen: naive CD4+ T cells sorted from blood. Documented subset: CD45RA+ positively selected. The sequence came from a young woman in good health. In DNA, the CDR3 is TGTGCCAGCGCCCGTAGGGCCCTGGGAGGAGATACGCAGTATTTT. Translating it yields CASARRALGGDTQYF.